The source of this TCR beta chain is a study of blood T cell repertoires in COVID-19. Clones were read by immunoSEQ multiplex PCR, and TCRdb kept only the in-frame ones, dropping some. This table has roughly 200,000 clones, around four fifths appearing once. V dropped 6 bases and J dropped 3 bases, with 11 bases sitting between them. This CDR3 is built from 13 residues. Those who participated ranged in age from about 18 to 89 years and resided in under 25 US areas. People in the exposed group encountered a COVID-19 case within 2 weeks before entering the study. V usage is TRBV12-3 or TRBV12-4 and J usage is TRBJ1-1; D uncertain. Sequencing input: PBMCs or T cells enriched from blood (not recorded which). This sequence originates from a woman aged 45 to 65 who had been exposed to COVID-19. The CDR3 DNA is TGTGCCAGCAGCCTTAGGAGGCACACTGAAGCTTTCTTT. Translation: CASSLRRHTEAFF.